Listed below are T cell receptor beta chains from one sample, sequenced in a study of T-cell memory formation after mild COVID-19. MiXCR, run by TCRdb on the 5' RACE reads, gives a single entry per CDR3 protein. The sample lists approximately 350,000 distinct CDR3 sequences, under 15% seen once, with about 22% in the top ten. Specimen: PBMCs or a T cell subset sorted from them (not recorded which). The receptors shown here come from a man aged 18 to 29 who had mild COVID-19 (a few samples of this study predate the infection). Cell type and time point are not known. Each CDR3 is given with its conserved first and last residue. D genes are given only for firm matches. Size is omitted from some rows. Given values are once, few, many or a class for expanded clones.

>TRBJ1-2|.|TRBV5-4|.
CASSRPTDWYGYTF
TGTGCCAGCAGTAGGCCGACAGACTGGTATGGCTACACCTTC
>TRBJ2-3|TRBD2|TRBV14|few
CASSRRSGEGDTQYF
TGTGCCAGCAGCCGCCGAAGCGGGGAAGGAGATACGCAGTATTTT
>TRBJ1-2|.|TRBV7-2|.
CASSLVGGSFYGYTF
TGTGCCAGCAGCTTAGTTGGGGGCAGCTTCTATGGCTACACCTTC
>TRBJ1-1|TRBD1|TRBV4-1|.
CASSQGTGDGTEAFF
TGCGCCAGCAGCCAAGGGACAGGGGATGGGACTGAAGCTTTCTTT
>TRBJ2-3|TRBD2|TRBV20-1|.
CSAAKLAGNTDTQYF
TGCAGTGCTGCCAAACTAGCGGGGAACACAGATACGCAGTATTTT
>TRBJ1-1|.|TRBV5-5|.
CASSSVGQIEAFF
TGTGCCAGCAGCTCCGTCGGACAGATTGAAGCTTTCTTT
>TRBJ2-1|.|TRBV5-1|.
CASSQNAGHNNEQFF
TGCGCCAGCAGCCAAAACGCGGGGCATAACAATGAGCAGTTCTTC
>TRBJ2-1|.|TRBV7-2|.
CASSQVPGNEQFF
TGTGCCAGCAGCCAGGTACCGGGGAATGAGCAGTTCTTC
>TRBJ2-6|TRBD1|TRBV12-3/TRBV12-4|.
CASRGQAGANVLTF
TGTGCCAGCAGGGGACAGGCTGGGGCCAACGTCCTGACTTTC
>TRBJ2-7|.|TRBV7-3|.
CASSLIGGPNEQYF
TGTGCCAGCAGCTTAATTGGGGGGCCCAACGAGCAGTACTTC
>TRBJ2-7|TRBD1|TRBV7-3|many
CASSPGQGSKQYF
TGTGCCAGCAGCCCTGGACAGGGGAGTAAGCAGTACTTC
>TRBJ1-5|TRBD1|TRBV7-2|many
CASSWGDRGFQPQHF
TGTGCCAGCAGCTGGGGGGACAGGGGTTTCCAGCCCCAGCATTTT
>TRBJ2-7|TRBD2|TRBV12-3/TRBV12-4|many
CASAPGLAGFRSYEQYF
TGTGCCAGCGCCCCGGGACTAGCGGGGTTTCGTTCCTACGAGCAGTACTTC
>TRBJ2-3|.|TRBV3-1|few
CASSRQDTQYF
TGTGCCAGCAGCCGGCAGGATACGCAGTATTTT
>TRBJ2-1|.|TRBV12-3/TRBV12-4|few
CASGPAGSEQFF
TGTGCCAGCGGGCCGGCGGGGAGTGAGCAGTTCTTC
>TRBJ2-1|TRBD2|TRBV20-1|.
CSARSLAATSYNEQFF
TGCAGTGCTAGATCACTAGCGGCGACCTCCTACAATGAGCAGTTCTTC
>TRBJ2-1|.|TRBV7-3|few
CASRGRSNEQFF
TGTGCCAGCAGGGGCAGGAGCAATGAGCAGTTCTTC
>TRBJ1-2|.|TRBV5-1|many
CASSSTGTAYGYTF
TGCGCCAGCAGCTCAACCGGGACGGCTTATGGCTACACCTTC
>TRBJ1-6|TRBD1|TRBV7-2|once
CASSLSGAGRGSPLHF
TGTGCCAGCAGCTTAAGTGGGGCGGGCAGGGGGTCACCCCTCCACTTT
>TRBJ1-5|.|TRBV6-6|few
CASSYTPIGEYSNQPQHF
TGTGCCAGCAGTTACACCCCCATAGGGGAATATAGCAATCAGCCCCAGCATTTT
>TRBJ1-1|.|TRBV19|few
CASNPLPALAEAFF
TGTGCCAGCAACCCCCTGCCAGCCTTGGCTGAAGCTTTCTTT
>TRBJ2-2|TRBD2|TRBV7-8|few
CASSLTGLAGGLGTGELFF
TGTGCCAGCAGCTTGACAGGCCTAGCGGGGGGCCTGGGTACCGGGGAGCTGTTTTTT
>TRBJ2-3|TRBD2|TRBV6-2/TRBV6-3|.
CASRPILAGGDTQYF
TGTGCCAGCAGGCCAATACTAGCGGGTGGAGATACGCAGTATTTT
>TRBJ2-5|.|TRBV7-9|.
CASSGHWGTETQYF
TGTGCCAGCAGCGGACACTGGGGTACGGAGACCCAGTACTTC
>TRBJ2-1|TRBD2|TRBV18|many
CASSPGLAGVEQFF
TGTGCCAGCTCACCGGGACTAGCGGGGGTTGAGCAGTTCTTC
>TRBJ2-1|.|TRBV10-3|.
CAISGQNEQFF
TGTGCCATCAGTGGCCAGAATGAGCAGTTCTTC
>TRBJ2-7|.|TRBV7-2|many
CASSLGSGVGYEQYF
TGTGCCAGCAGCTTAGGGTCAGGGGTCGGCTACGAGCAGTACTTC
>TRBJ1-3|.|TRBV5-4|few
CASSLQGRDNTIYF
TGTGCCAGCAGCTTGCAGGGCAGGGACAACACCATATATTTT
>TRBJ1-2|.|TRBV7-3|many
CASSLPAGPRGIWVPLNGYTF
TGTGCCAGCAGCTTACCCGCCGGGCCTCGCGGTATTTGGGTGCCCCTGAATGGCTACACCTTC
>TRBJ2-5|.|TRBV2|few
CASSVGSGYEETQYF
TGTGCCAGCAGTGTAGGGTCGGGGTACGAAGAGACCCAGTACTTC
>TRBJ2-2|.|TRBV6-5|.
CASSYSGRGELFF
TGTGCCAGCAGTTACTCAGGACGCGGGGAGCTGTTTTTT
>TRBJ2-1|.|TRBV6-6|.
CASTEGGSSYNEQFF
TGTGCCAGCACCGAAGGGGGGAGCTCCTACAATGAGCAGTTCTTC
>TRBJ2-2|.|TRBV7-2|.
CASSTRGGELFF
TGTGCCAGCAGCACCAGGGGTGGGGAGCTGTTTTTT
>TRBJ1-6|TRBD1|TRBV19|once
CASSPLQGDSPLHF
TGTGCCAGTAGTCCCCTCCAGGGGGATTCACCCCTCCACTTT
>TRBJ2-2|.|TRBV6-2/TRBV6-3|few
CASRTGTSSGELFF
TGTGCCAGCAGGACCGGGACTTCCTCCGGGGAGCTGTTTTTT
>TRBJ1-5|TRBD1|TRBV7-2|few
CASSWDRGTNQPQHF
TGTGCCAGCAGTTGGGACAGGGGGACCAATCAGCCCCAGCATTTT
>TRBJ2-3|.|TRBV5-1|.
CASRGTHTDTQYF
TGCGCCAGCCGGGGAACTCACACAGATACGCAGTATTTT
>TRBJ2-1|.|TRBV20-1|.
CSARDPKDGRQFF
TGCAGTGCTAGAGATCCGAAAGACGGGCGGCAGTTCTTC
>TRBJ1-1|.|TRBV6-6|.
CASSYSRGGDTEAFF
TGTGCCAGCAGTTACTCGAGAGGGGGGGACACTGAAGCTTTCTTT
>TRBJ2-5|.|TRBV20-1|.
CSARDGRDWRETQYF
TGCAGTGCTAGAGATGGAAGGGATTGGCGAGAGACCCAGTACTTC
>TRBJ2-3|.|TRBV5-1|.
CASGEIKADTQYF
TGCGCCAGCGGGGAGATCAAGGCAGATACGCAGTATTTT
>TRBJ1-6|.|TRBV7-9|few
CASSPHSSYNSPLHF
TGTGCCAGCAGCCCACACAGCTCCTATAATTCACCCCTCCACTTT
>TRBJ2-1|TRBD2|TRBV6-5|.
CASSYSVTSGGANEQFF
TGTGCCAGCAGTTACTCGGTAACTAGCGGGGGAGCCAATGAGCAGTTCTTC
>TRBJ2-5|TRBD1|TRBV10-3|few
CASRQGPETQYF
TGTGCCAGCCGACAGGGACCAGAGACCCAGTACTTC
>TRBJ2-3|.|TRBV7-3|many
CASSPGLLGEDTQYF
TGTGCCAGCAGCCCAGGACTCCTCGGCGAAGATACGCAGTATTTT
>TRBJ2-1|TRBD2|TRBV6-1|.
CASSLLAGAFNEQFF
TGTGCCAGCAGTCTCCTAGCGGGGGCTTTCAATGAGCAGTTCTTC
>TRBJ2-1|TRBD2|TRBV4-3|few
CASSRASGGAYNEQFF
TGCGCCAGCAGCCGTGCTAGCGGGGGAGCTTACAATGAGCAGTTCTTC
>TRBJ1-2|.|TRBV7-9|few
CASSPGRGGYTF
TGTGCCAGCAGTCCCGGTAGGGGTGGCTACACCTTC
>TRBJ2-3|TRBD2|TRBV7-8|few
CASSRLGLAGTDTQYF
TGTGCCAGCAGCCGACTGGGACTAGCGGGGACAGATACGCAGTATTTT
>TRBJ2-1|.|TRBV5-8|.
CASSPMGRGSYNEQFF
TGTGCCAGCAGCCCGATGGGCAGGGGCTCCTACAATGAGCAGTTCTTC
>TRBJ1-6|.|TRBV6-1|.
CASSEDWTDSPLHF
TGTGCCAGCAGTGAAGACTGGACCGATTCACCCCTCCACTTT
>TRBJ2-3|TRBD1|TRBV10-3|.
CAISGGQGGDTQYF
TGTGCCATCAGCGGCGGACAGGGCGGGGATACGCAGTATTTT
>TRBJ1-4|TRBD1|TRBV7-6|.
CASSHPGQDNEKLFF
TGTGCCAGCAGCCATCCGGGACAGGATAATGAAAAACTGTTTTTT
>TRBJ2-7|TRBD1|TRBV12-3/TRBV12-4|few
CASSPSSPGTGGRVGTDEQYF
TGTGCCAGCTCCCCGTCCTCTCCCGGGACAGGGGGCCGGGTCGGGACCGACGAGCAGTACTTC
>TRBJ2-5|TRBD1|TRBV7-7|.
CASSSTGTGGSKTQYF
TGTGCCAGCAGTTCCACCGGGACAGGGGGCTCTAAGACCCAGTACTTC
>TRBJ2-2|TRBD2|TRBV20-1|few
CSALRGGGTGELFF
TGCAGTGCTTTACGGGGGGGCGGCACCGGGGAGCTGTTTTTT